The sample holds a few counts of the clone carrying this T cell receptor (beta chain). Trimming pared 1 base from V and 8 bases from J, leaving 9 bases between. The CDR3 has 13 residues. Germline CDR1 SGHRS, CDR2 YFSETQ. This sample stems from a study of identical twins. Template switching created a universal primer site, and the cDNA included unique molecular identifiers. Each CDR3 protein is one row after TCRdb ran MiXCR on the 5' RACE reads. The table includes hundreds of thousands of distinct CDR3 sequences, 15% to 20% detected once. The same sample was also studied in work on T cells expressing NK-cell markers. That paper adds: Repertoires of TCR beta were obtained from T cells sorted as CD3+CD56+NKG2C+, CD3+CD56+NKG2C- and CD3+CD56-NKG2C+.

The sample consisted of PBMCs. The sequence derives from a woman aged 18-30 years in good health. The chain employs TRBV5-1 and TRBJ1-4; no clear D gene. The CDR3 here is CASSLTPQEKLFF. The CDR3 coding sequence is TGCGCCAGCAGCTTGACCCCACAAGAAAAACTGTTTTTT.